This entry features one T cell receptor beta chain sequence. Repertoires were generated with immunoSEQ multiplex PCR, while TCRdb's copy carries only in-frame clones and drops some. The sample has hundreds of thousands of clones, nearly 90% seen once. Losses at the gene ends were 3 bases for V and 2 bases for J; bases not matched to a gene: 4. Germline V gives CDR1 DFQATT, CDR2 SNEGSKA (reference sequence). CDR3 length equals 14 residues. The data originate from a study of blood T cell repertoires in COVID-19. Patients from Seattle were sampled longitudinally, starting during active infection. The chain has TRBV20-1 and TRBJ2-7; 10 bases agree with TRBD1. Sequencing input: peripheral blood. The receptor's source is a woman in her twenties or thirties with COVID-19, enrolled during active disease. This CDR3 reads CSASHGQGAYEQYF. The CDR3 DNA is TGCAGTGCTAGTCATGGACAGGGGGCCTACGAGCAGTACTTC.